These 10 T cell receptor beta chains originate from one sample sequenced in a study of T-cell memory formation after mild COVID-19 (dated by TCRdb to the early 2020s). The library was generated by 5' RACE. TCRdb names Illumina NovaSeq 6000 as the instrument used. The public reads were reanalyzed by TCRdb: fastp trimming at Q25, MiXCR alignment, in-frame beta chains only. Records with the same CDR3 protein are collapsed into one entry carrying the most frequent genes and DNA. The sample records 350,000 to 400,000 distinct CDR3 sequences, around 20% of which are singletons. The top ten constitute around 13% of the sample. Material: PBMCs or a T cell subset sorted from them (not recorded which). Receptors originate from an adult woman who had mild COVID-19 (a few samples of this study predate the infection). The sample titles of this study are shuffled in the database, so cell type and time point are left out; the donor was told from shared clones.

The chain couples TRBV6-5 to TRBJ2-5, with 8 bases identical to TRBD1. The CDR3 has 14 amino acids. Germline V lookup: CDR1 MNHEY, CDR2 SVGAGI. After removal of 4 bases from V and 4 bases from J, the junction contained 5 bases not matched to a gene. The CDR3 is CASSSPRGRETQYF. CDR3 sequence (DNA): TGTGCCAGCAGTTCCCCCAGGGGGCGAGAGACCCAGTACTTC.

This clonotype was observed a few times. The CDR3 DNA reads as TGCAGTGCGAAACGGGAGACCCAGTACTTC. Amino acids: CSAKRETQYF. The chain couples TRBV20-1 to TRBJ2-5; no reliable D call. Per germline, CDR1 DFQATT and CDR2 SNEGSKA (reference sequence). The CDR3 has 10 residues. The germline V and J ends were trimmed by 6 bases and 5 bases, with 7 bases remaining between them.

The chain has TRBV12-3 or TRBV12-4 and TRBJ2-2; TRBD1 might be the D (6 bases). The CDR3 extends over 15 amino acids. Deletions cut 6 bases from V and 0 bases from J, with 11 bases between. As DNA, the CDR3 is TGTGCCAGCAGATTCGGGACAACGAACACCGGGGAGCTGTTTTTT. Translating it yields CASRFGTTNTGELFF.

This clonotype was observed a few times. The CDR3 DNA reads TGTGCCAGCAGCTACCTGGAGGGGGAGTCCTCCTTGAAGCAGTACTTC. This translates into CASSYLEGESSLKQYF. The rearrangement uses TRBV13 and TRBJ2-7; D is perhaps TRBD1 or TRBD2 (6 bases each). V lost 4 bases, J lost 8 bases, and 24 bases lay in between. The CDR3 runs to 16 residues. Germline CDR1 PRHDT, CDR2 FYEKMQ (reference sequence).

This clonotype has more than one count but fewer than ten. The rearrangement joins TRBV6-5 to TRBJ2-7; D call uncertain. V was pared by 6 bases and J by 0 bases, with 15 bases between. Germline CDR1 reads MNHEY; CDR2 reads SVGAGI. The CDR3 is made up of 15 amino acids. The CDR3 protein is CASSSGPEFSYEQYF. The CDR3 DNA reads TGTGCCAGCAGCTCCGGGCCAGAGTTCTCCTACGAGCAGTACTTC.

The chain couples TRBV5-1 to TRBJ2-1, with D perhaps matching TRBD2 (5 bases). CDR3 length equals 15 residues. From germline, CDR1 is SGHRS and CDR2 YFSETQ. V lost 1 base, J lost 0 bases, and 8 bases lay in between. In nucleotides, the CDR3 is TGCGCCAGCAGCTTGTCGGGATACTCCTACAATGAGCAGTTCTTC. This sequence encodes CASSLSGYSYNEQFF.

This clonotype was observed many times. The rearrangement joins TRBV21-1 to TRBJ2-7; the tabulated D call, TRBD1, remains unverified against the DNA. TRBV21-1 is designated a pseudogene. The CDR3 is made up of 15 amino acids. The CDR3 DNA sequence: TGTGCCAGCAGCAAAACCGGGACAGGGGTCTACGAGCAGTACTTC. Translation: CASSKTGTGVYEQYF.

The chain uses TRBV7-9 and TRBJ1-1, with TRBD1 as a possible D gene (5 bases). The germline V and J ends were trimmed by 5 bases and 1 base, with 17 bases remaining between them. The CDR3 is 16 residues long. Germline V gene sequence: CDR1 SEHNR, CDR2 FQNEAQ (reference sequence). CDR3 sequence reads: CASSATDRRGNTEAFF. The CDR3 DNA reads TGTGCCAGCAGCGCGACAGACCGGCGGGGGAACACTGAAGCTTTCTTT.

V is TRBV2 and J is TRBJ2-3; D could derive from TRBD1 or TRBD2 (6 bases each). Between the trimmed V and J ends, which lost 6 bases and 8 bases, there was a span of 12 bases. The CDR3 sequence is 12 residues long. The germline V gene encodes CDR1 SNHLY and CDR2 FYNNEI. The CDR3 DNA reads as TGTGCCAGCAGGAATGAGGGGGGTACGCAGTATTTT. Encoded protein: CASRNEGGTQYF.

This clonotype was picked up a small number of times. This sequence joins TRBV2 and TRBJ2-7; 8 nucleotides align to TRBD2. The CDR3 has 19 residues. Germline V gene data show CDR1 as SNHLY and CDR2 as FYNNEI. The V gene end was trimmed by 0 bases and the J gene end by 2 bases; junction bases not matched to a gene: 15. CDR3 DNA: TGTGCCAGCAGTGAAGCTAGTGCTACGACTAGCGTCCCTCCCTACGAGCAGTACTTC. Protein: CASSEASATTSVPPYEQYF. Filled out from reference TRBV2 and TRBJ2-7, the complete variable domain reads EPEVTQTPSHQVTQMGQEVILRCVPISNHLYFYWYRQILGQKVEFLVSFYNNEISEKSEIFDDQFSVERPDGSNFTLKIRSTKLEDSAMYFCASSEASATTSVPPYEQYFGPGTRLTVT.